The rows below give T cell receptor beta chains drawn from one sample of a study of kidney transplant recipient with SARS-CoV-2 infection. TCRdb reanalysed the reads using MiXCR and keeps one entry per CDR3 protein. The sample consists of about 240,000 distinct CDR3 sequences, under 30% of them appearing once. The source material was a blood sample, sampled at baseline and on day 111 from a kidney transplant recipient. These receptor sequences come from a young adult male patient who had COVID-19 and was a kidney transplant recipient. Certain T cells may be donor cells from the graft. CDR3s include the opening cysteine and the closing phenylalanine or tryptophan. Each record gives: J gene, V gene, CDR3 length, clone size, D gene, CDR3 DNA, CDR3 protein. D genes are given only for firm matches. Expanded clones are given a class, and other clones once, few, many or no size at all.

>TRBJ1-2|TRBV6-6|17|many|-
TGTGCCAGCAGTCGGATCACAGGTGGGAGAAAGACCTATGGCTACACCTTC
CASSRITGGRKTYGYTF
>TRBJ1-1|TRBV6-2/TRBV6-3|13|many|TRBD1
TGTGCCAGCAGTTGGACAGGGAATACTGAAGCTTTCTTT
CASSWTGNTEAFF
>TRBJ1-5|TRBV6-1|14|many|TRBD1
TGTGCCAGCAGTGAAGGAACAGGGGCGCAGCCCCAGCATTTT
CASSEGTGAQPQHF
>TRBJ1-1|TRBV3-1|17|-|-
TGTGCCAGCAGCACGACTGATTCCATTTCAATTCGCACTGAAGCTTTCTTT
CASSTTDSISIRTEAFF
>TRBJ2-2|TRBV3-1|18|-|-
TGTGCCAGCAGCGCGCTAAGTCCCATTCCAGGCTTGACCGGGGAGCTGTTTTTT
CASSALSPIPGLTGELFF
>TRBJ1-5|TRBV20-1|13|few|-
TGCAGTGCTAGCATTACCCGGGTTCAGCCCCAGCATTTT
CSASITRVQPQHF
>TRBJ1-2|TRBV7-5|19|many|-
-
CISVPEFVCEVGKTYGYTF
>TRBJ2-4|TRBV28|12|medium-sized|TRBD2
TGTGCCAGCAGTACCCGGGAGGGAGAGCAGTACTTC
CASSTREGEQYF
>TRBJ2-2|TRBV9|14|many|TRBD1
TGTGCCAGCAGCGCCGGACAGGGCTCCGGGGAGCTGTTTTTT
CASSAGQGSGELFF
>TRBJ2-5|TRBV15|16|-|-
TGTGCCACCAGCAACTATCTCGGTAGAAGGGAAGAGACCCAGTACTTC
CATSNYLGRREETQYF
>TRBJ2-3|TRBV20-1|15|-|TRBD2
TGCAGTGCTAGTCCCCGCAGCGGGACCACAGATACGCAGTATTTT
CSASPRSGTTDTQYF
>TRBJ2-1|TRBV29-1|14|many|-
TGCAGCGGGCTTGGACAGAATACCTACAATGAGCAGTTCTTC
CSGLGQNTYNEQFF
>TRBJ2-3|TRBV6-4|13|-|-
TGTGGCAGCAGTGACTCGGCCACAGATACGCAGTATTTT
CGSSDSATDTQYF
>TRBJ2-7|TRBV24-1|14|many|TRBD1
TGTGCCACCAGTGACCTGGACAGGGGAGACGAGCAGTACTTC
CATSDLDRGDEQYF
>TRBJ1-2|TRBV8-2|16|many|-
TGTGGCAGTCTCTGTGCTGATAGCCGAAAGACCTATGGCTACACCTTC
CGSLCADSRKTYGYTF